What follows are 11 T cell receptor beta chains derived from one specimen sequenced in a study of blood T cells in healthy people across ages. PCR was performed a second time for about 6 to 11 cycles using a sample-barcoded 5' primer and a J-beta primer mix. MiXCR was run by TCRdb on the 5' RACE reads, yielding one entry per CDR3 protein. The table shows about 1,800,000 distinct CDR3 sequences, with roughly 30% occurring only once. Sequencing was performed on blood. The source of these receptors is a woman aged 25 to 39 in good health.

In this sample, this clonotype turned up many times. J is TRBJ2-5 and V is TRBV10-3, with 7 positions matching TRBD2. Germline V gene sequence: CDR1 ENHRY, CDR2 SYGVKD. The CDR3 has 15 amino acids. Trimming took 2 bases from V and 3 from J; bases not matched to a gene: 6. CDR3 sequence: CAISEAPGGKETQYF. CDR3 sequence (DNA): TGTGCCATCAGTGAGGCCCCCGGGGGGAAAGAGACCCAGTACTTC.

The chain combines TRBV21-1 with TRBJ1-4; the table gives TRBD1 as D, unverified against the DNA. TRBV21-1 represents a pseudogene. CDR3 size: 15 residues. Here the CDR3 reads CANREGEERDEKLFF. In DNA form, the CDR3 reads TGTGCCAACAGGGAGGGGGAAGAGAGGGATGAAAAACTGTTTTTT.

The genes are TRBV3-1 and TRBJ2-1; the match to TRBD2 covers 10 bases. CDR3 length: 12 amino acids. V gave up 6 bases and J gave up 12 bases; unmatched junction bases: 5. Germline V CDR1 and CDR2: LGHDT, YNNKEL (reference sequence). The CDR3 is CASSVIAGGQFF. The CDR3 DNA reads TGTGCCAGCAGTGTGATAGCGGGGGGGCAGTTCTTC.

The chain joins TRBV7-9 to TRBJ1-5; no definite D call. There are 11 residues in the CDR3. CDR1 SEHNR and CDR2 FQNEAQ come from the germline V gene (reference sequence). V lost 5 bases and J 9 bases, leaving 8 bases between the germline ends. CDR3 nucleotides: TGTGCCAGCAGCGCCGAGGGGCCCCAGCATTTT. This translates into CASSAEGPQHF.

This clonotype appeared once. This may come from a read error, since a much larger clone is one base off. The rearrangement uses TRBV7-2 and TRBJ2-2; maybe TRBD2 (5 bases). The CDR3 runs 15 residues. CDR1 and CDR2 (germline): SGHTA, FQGNSA. In DNA form, the CDR3 reads TGTGCCAGCAGCTCCGACCCAGTAGGTTCCGGGGAGCCGTTTTTT. This codes for CASSSDPVGSGEPFF.

The chain is built from TRBV18 and TRBJ1-5; D is ambiguous. V was trimmed by 4 bases and J by 0 bases, leaving 7 bases between them. Germline V gene sequence: CDR1 KGHSH, CDR2 LQKENI. The CDR3 has 14 residues. CDR3 sequence (DNA): TGTGCCAGCTCACGGGAGCATAGCAATCAGCCCCAGCATTTT. Translating gives CASSREHSNQPQHF.

The chain recombines TRBV2 with TRBJ2-5, with 7 positions matching TRBD1. V shed 4 bases, J shed 3 bases, and the junction held 8 bases outside the gene matches. Germline V gene sequence: CDR1 SNHLY, CDR2 FYNNEI. The CDR3 has 15 residues. The CDR3 reads CASSATGAPKETQYF. The DNA for the CDR3 is TGTGCCAGCAGTGCAACAGGGGCTCCTAAAGAGACCCAGTACTTC.

This chain connects TRBV28 to TRBJ2-7; the D gene is possibly TRBD1 (6 bases). V was clipped by 5 bases and J by 6 bases, with 17 bases between them. The CDR3 has 14 amino acids. The germline CDR1 and CDR2 sequences are MDHEN and SYDVKM. The CDR3 region is CASSPPPTGGEQYF. In DNA form, the CDR3 reads TGTGCCAGCAGTCCTCCCCCGACAGGAGGCGAGCAGTACTTC.

This clonotype was seen repeatedly, ten times or more. The V gene is TRBV11-2, the J gene TRBJ2-7, with D tentatively TRBD2 (6 bases). This CDR3 has 14 residues. Germline V gene sequence: CDR1 SGHAT, CDR2 FQNNGV. Trimming took off 0 bases at V and 5 bases at J, with 11 bases between the two ends. CDR3 DNA: TGTGCCAGCAGCTTAGACCTAGCGCTGAACGAGCAGTACTTC. It yields the protein CASSLDLALNEQYF.

V is TRBV7-9 and J is TRBJ2-1; D not resolved. The CDR3 contains 13 residues. Germline V CDR1 and CDR2: SEHNR, FQNEAQ (reference sequence). V was cut by 5 bases and J by 10 bases, with 15 bases left in between. CDR3: CASSLRLETEQFF. In DNA form, the CDR3 reads TGTGCCAGCAGCCTCCGACTGGAGACCGAGCAGTTCTTC.

The chain carries TRBV14 and TRBJ2-1; TRBD1 agrees at 8 bases. There are 13 residues in the CDR3. CDR1 and CDR2 (germline): SGHDN, FVKESK. V shed 3 bases and J 12 bases; nucleotides not matched to a gene: 7. In DNA form, the CDR3 reads TGTGCCAGCAGCCAGCTCGCCGGGACAGGGCAGTTCTTC. This codes for CASSQLAGTGQFF.